The 30 T cell receptor beta chains below all came from one sample that was sequenced in a study of shared clonotypes between healthy human individuals. Using immunoSEQ multiplex PCR, the repertoire was profiled, and TCRdb retains in-frame clones only, with some absent. Of about 1.5 million clones listed, under 99% were seen once; the top ten hold about 0.45%. Material: naive CD4+ T cells sorted from blood. Subset: CD45RA+ positively selected. The receptors here all came from a man in his thirties or forties in good health.

This rearrangement joins TRBV10-1 to TRBJ2-7; no clear D gene. The V gene lost 0 bases and the J gene lost 2 bases, with 8 bases spanning the gap. Germline-derived CDR1 and CDR2 are WNHNN and SYGVQD (reference sequence). The CDR3 contains 14 residues. The CDR3 reads CASSESGIPYEQYF. CDR3 nucleotides: TGCGCCAGCAGTGAGTCTGGGATTCCCTACGAGCAGTACTTC.

The genes are TRBV4-1 and TRBJ2-1; the D gene is possibly TRBD2 (6 bases). This CDR3 comprises 16 residues. Germline values: CDR1 MGHRA, CDR2 YSYEKL. V dropped 0 bases and J dropped 4 bases, with 13 bases sitting between them. The CDR3 region is CASSQDGAGRYNEQFF. CDR3 DNA: TGCGCCAGCAGCCAAGATGGGGCGGGACGATACAATGAGCAGTTCTTC.

The chain couples TRBV7-2 to TRBJ2-4, with D unresolved. The CDR3 length is 17 residues. V was clipped by 1 base and J by 3 bases, with 16 bases between them. Germline V lookup: CDR1 SGHTA, CDR2 FQGNSA. In DNA, the CDR3 is TGTGCCAGCAGCTTAGGGGATTACTTTTATGGCAAAAACATTCAGTACTTC. Encoded protein: CASSLGDYFYGKNIQYF. Based on the CDR3 plus reference TRBV7-2 and TRBJ2-4, the full variable domain is GAGVSQSPSNKVTEKGKDVELRCDPISGHTALYWYRQSLGQGLEFLIYFQGNSAPDKSGLPSDRFSAERTGGSVSTLTIQRTQQEDSAVYLCASSLGDYFYGKNIQYFGAGTRLSVL.

V gene TRBV28 combines with J gene TRBJ2-2; no clear D gene. The CDR3 has 16 residues. V shed 7 bases and J shed 1 base, with 16 bases lying between them. The germline gives CDR1 MDHEN, CDR2 SYDVKM. The CDR3 coding sequence is TGTGCCAGCAAAATGGTCCGGGCCATGAACACCGGGGAGCTGTTTTTT. Translated: CASKMVRAMNTGELFF.

The chain employs TRBV29-1 and TRBJ2-3, with D perhaps TRBD2 (5 bases). The CDR3 has 14 amino acids. Germline V gene sequence: CDR1 SQVTM, CDR2 ANQGSEA. V was trimmed by 3 bases and J by 0 bases, leaving 10 bases between them. In DNA form, the CDR3 reads TGCAGCGTTGAGTCGAGGGTGAGCACAGATACGCAGTATTTT. Its protein product is CSVESRVSTDTQYF.

The chain couples TRBV2 to TRBJ1-5; D gene uncertain. CDR1 SNHLY and CDR2 FYNNEI come from the germline V gene. The V end lost 6 bases, the J end lost 0 bases, and 12 bases lay between the germline ends. The CDR3 consists of 15 residues. This CDR3 reads CASSLYWDSNQPQHF. The CDR3 nucleotides read TGTGCCAGCAGCTTATACTGGGATAGCAATCAGCCCCAGCATTTT. Full variable domain (remainder filled in from reference TRBV2 and TRBJ1-5): EPEVTQTPSHQVTQMGQEVILRCVPISNHLYFYWYRQILGQKVEFLVSFYNNEISEKSEIFDDQFSVERPDGSNFTLKIRSTKLEDSAMYFCASSLYWDSNQPQHFGDGTRLSIL.

This clone was detected once. The rearrangement uses TRBV5-1 and TRBJ2-7; 7 positions match TRBD1. This CDR3 has 15 amino acids. V lost 1 base, J lost 3 bases, and 7 bases stayed unmatched. Germline CDR1 and CDR2: SGHRS and YFSETQ. CDR3 protein: CASSLITGEDYEQYF. The CDR3 nucleotides read TGCGCCAGCAGCTTGATTACAGGGGAAGACTACGAGCAGTACTTC.

The rearrangement uses TRBV5-8 and TRBJ2-5; 9 positions match TRBD2. J lost 6 bases, V lost 4 bases, and 19 bases had no gene match. From germline, CDR1 is SGHTS and CDR2 YDEGEE. The CDR3 is 18 residues long. The CDR3 here is CASSKGLATPGYLKTQYF. CDR3 nucleotides: TGTGCCAGCAGCAAGGGACTAGCAACCCCCGGGTATTTGAAGACCCAGTACTTC. The entire variable domain, with the rest obtained from reference TRBV5-8 and TRBJ2-5, is as follows: EAGVTQSPTHLIKTRGQQATLRCSPISGHTSVYWYQQALGLGLQFLLWYDEGEERNRGNFPPRFSGRQFPNYSSELNVNALELEDSALYLCASSKGLATPGYLKTQYFGPGTRLLVL.

J is TRBJ1-1 and V is TRBV5-1, with unresolved D. Germline V CDR1 and CDR2: SGHRS, YFSETQ. Trimming left V 7 bases short and J 0 bases short, with 10 bases between. This CDR3 is 13 amino acids long. The CDR3 nucleotides are TGCGCCAGCGGCACCGGGATGAACACTGAAGCTTTCTTT. As protein: CASGTGMNTEAFF.

The chain links TRBV4-3 to TRBJ2-7; 7 bases align to TRBD1. The CDR3 is made up of 14 amino acids. With V trimmed by 1 base and J by 2 bases, 2 bases remained unmatched. Germline V gene sequence: CDR1 LGHNA, CDR2 YSLEER. The CDR3 DNA reads as TGCGCCAGCAGCCAAGCGACAGGGCCCTACGAGCAGTACTTC. This gives the protein CASSQATGPYEQYF.

The J gene is TRBJ2-1, the V gene TRBV13, with 9 bases lining up with TRBD1. The V gene end was trimmed by 5 bases and the J gene end by 9 bases; junction bases not matched to a gene: 14. The CDR3 runs to 16 residues. Germline CDR1 is PRHDT and CDR2 is FYEKMQ (reference sequence). The CDR3 is CASSVDRRQGVGEQFF. The CDR3 region has the DNA TGTGCCAGCAGCGTTGATCGGAGACAGGGGGTCGGTGAGCAGTTCTTC.

The chain carries TRBV27 and TRBJ2-7; TRBD1 might be the D (5 bases). This CDR3 spans 14 amino acids. Germline V gives CDR1 MNHEY, CDR2 SMNVEV (reference sequence). V was trimmed by 8 bases and J by 0 bases, leaving 14 bases between them. CDR3 in DNA: TGTGCCAGCGGTCGACAGTGGGGCTCCTACGAGCAGTACTTC. Residues: CASGRQWGSYEQYF.

This chain links TRBV7-9 with TRBJ1-2; tentative D call: TRBD1 (6 bases). CDR1 is SEHNR and CDR2 is FQNEAQ in the germline V gene (reference sequence). The CDR3 contains 12 residues. The V end was cut by 6 bases, the J end by 7 bases, with 12 bases between. The CDR3 DNA sequence: TGTGCCAGCAGGGACAGAGATGGTGGCTACACCTTC. Encoded protein: CASRDRDGGYTF.

CDR3: CASSSAGGQSYEQYF. The CDR3 nucleotides read TGTGCCAGCAGTTCCGCCGGGGGGCAGTCCTACGAGCAGTACTTC. The rearrangement joins TRBV28 to TRBJ2-7, with a possible D match to TRBD2 (7 bases). V was pared by 4 bases and J by 1 base, with 14 bases between. This CDR3 is 15 amino acids long. Germline-derived CDR1 and CDR2 are MDHEN and SYDVKM.

V is TRBV2 and J is TRBJ2-3; D is uncertain. With 4 bases removed from V and 6 bases from J, the gap between germline ends came to 8 bases. This CDR3 comprises 12 residues. Germline CDR1 SNHLY, CDR2 FYNNEI. The CDR3 sequence is CASSVGMDTQYF. CDR3 nucleotide sequence: TGTGCCAGCAGTGTGGGTATGGATACGCAGTATTTT. Full variable domain (missing parts from reference TRBV2 and TRBJ2-3): EPEVTQTPSHQVTQMGQEVILRCVPISNHLYFYWYRQILGQKVEFLVSFYNNEISEKSEIFDDQFSVERPDGSNFTLKIRSTKLEDSAMYFCASSVGMDTQYFGPGTRLTVL.

The chain is built from TRBV19 and TRBJ2-7; 11 nucleotides agree with TRBD1. V shed 9 bases and J 0 bases; nucleotides not matched to a gene: 4. Germline CDR1 is LNHDA and CDR2 is SQIVND (reference sequence). This CDR3 has 14 amino acids. The CDR3 DNA follows: TGTGCCAGCCCGGACAGGGGGCTCTCCTACGAGCAGTACTTC. Residues: CASPDRGLSYEQYF.

The chain links TRBV28 to TRBJ2-7; D may match TRBD1 or TRBD2 (6 bases each). Trimming stripped 5 bases from V and 0 bases from J, with 14 bases between. This CDR3 comprises 15 residues. Germline V gives CDR1 MDHEN, CDR2 SYDVKM. In DNA, the CDR3 is TGTGCCAGCAGTGAATCGGGGGCCAGCTCCTACGAGCAGTACTTC. This encodes CASSESGASSYEQYF.

V and J are TRBV7-2 and TRBJ2-1; no clear D gene. This CDR3 region has 14 residues. From germline, CDR1 is SGHTA and CDR2 FQGNSA. The V end lost 5 bases, the J end lost 8 bases, and 16 bases lay between the germline ends. The chain's CDR3 is CASSPRNSIYEQFF. CDR3 in DNA: TGTGCCAGCAGCCCTCGAAACAGTATCTATGAGCAGTTCTTC.

V gene TRBV27 combines with J gene TRBJ2-7; D is perhaps TRBD2 (5 bases). From germline, CDR1 is MNHEY and CDR2 SMNVEV (reference sequence). V lost 8 bases and J 4 bases, leaving 15 bases between the germline ends. This CDR3 comprises 13 residues. The CDR3 DNA follows: TGTGCCAGCTCCCGAGGGAATACTTACGAGCAGTACTTC. This sequence encodes CASSRGNTYEQYF.

The CDR3 loop is CASSDLSYGYTF. The CDR3 DNA sequence: TGTGCCAGCAGTGATCTTAGCTATGGCTACACCTTC. The rearrangement uses TRBV25-1 and TRBJ1-2; D uncertain. Germline loops: CDR1 MGHDK, CDR2 SYGVNS. The CDR3 consists of 12 residues. Trimming removed 3 bases from V and 4 bases from J, with 6 bases in between.

This clone was seen just once. J is TRBJ2-1 and V is TRBV19, with D possibly TRBD2 on 6 matching bases. The length of the CDR3 is 20 residues. Germline CDR1 and CDR2: LNHDA and SQIVND (reference sequence). V lost 0 bases and J lost 5, with 26 bases in between. CDR3 nucleotide sequence: TGTGCCAGTAGTATAGATCGGGCGGGACTTCGCGCTCTGCCTCACAATGAGCAGTTCTTC. Encoded protein: CASSIDRAGLRALPHNEQFF.

J is TRBJ1-5 and V is TRBV5-6; no reliable D call. In germline, CDR1 is SGHDT, CDR2 YYEEEE. V lost 1 base to trimming and J lost 7 bases, with 15 bases between them. This CDR3 is built from 15 residues. The CDR3 DNA reads TGTGCCAGCAGCTTGCGAGGGAAGTCGTTCCAGCCCCAGCATTTT. The encoded protein is CASSLRGKSFQPQHF. The full variable domain, rest sourced from reference TRBV5-6 and TRBJ1-5, is DAGVTQSPTHLIKTRGQQVTLRCSPKSGHDTVSWYQQALGQGPQFIFQYYEEEERQRGNFPDRFSGHQFPNYSSELNVNALLLGDSALYLCASSLRGKSFQPQHFGDGTRLSIL.

The rearrangement uses TRBV10-1 and TRBJ2-3; TRBD2 agrees at 9 bases. Germline CDR1 is WNHNN and CDR2 is SYGVQD (reference sequence). The CDR3 is 15 residues long. V trimming: 3 bases; J trimming: 3 bases; junction bases outside the gene matches: 4. CDR3 sequence reads: CASSDPSGVTDTQYF. In DNA, the CDR3 is TGCGCCAGCAGTGATCCTAGCGGGGTAACAGATACGCAGTATTTT.

The genes are TRBV9 and TRBJ2-2, with D possibly being TRBD1 or TRBD2 (5 bases each). Per germline, CDR1 SGDLS and CDR2 YYNGEE. The CDR3 extends over 17 amino acids. V shed 0 bases and J shed 1 base, with 13 bases lying between them. This CDR3 reads CASSVAVGTVNTGELFF. The CDR3 DNA reads TGTGCCAGCAGCGTAGCTGTGGGGACGGTGAACACCGGGGAGCTGTTTTTT.

The chain couples TRBV13 to TRBJ2-1; 16 positions match TRBD2. Per the germline V gene, CDR1 is PRHDT and CDR2 is FYEKMQ (reference sequence). CDR3 length: 19 amino acids. The V and J ends lost 0 bases and 3 bases, in that order; junction bases with no gene match: 5. CDR3 in amino acids: CASSLGRGLAGGFYNEQFF. The CDR3 bases are TGTGCCAGCAGCTTAGGCAGGGGACTAGCGGGAGGGTTCTACAATGAGCAGTTCTTC.

In the case of this clone: Distinct nucleotide sequences in the sample also encode this CDR3. J is TRBJ2-7 and V is TRBV18; 12 bases match TRBD2. The CDR3 totals 15 residues. Germline V gene sequence: CDR1 KGHSH, CDR2 LQKENI. The J segment lost 4 bases and the V segment lost 2 bases, leaving 3 bases of the junction unmatched. CDR3 bases: TGTGCCAGCTCACCAAGGACTAGCGGGATTTACGAGCAGTACTTC. Translating gives CASSPRTSGIYEQYF.

This chain uses TRBV6-1 with TRBJ2-3; TRBD1 matches 8 bases. The CDR3 is 14 residues long. V dropped 5 bases and J dropped 4; count of bases not matched to a gene: 5. In germline, CDR1 is MNHNS, CDR2 SASEGT. Here the CDR3 reads CASSLRTGPDTQYF. The DNA for the CDR3 is TGTGCCAGCAGTCTACGGACAGGGCCAGATACGCAGTATTTT.

This clone was observed a single time. The chain has TRBV11-2 and TRBJ2-5; 12 bases are shared with TRBD2. Germline loops: CDR1 SGHAT, CDR2 FQNNGV. The CDR3 extends over 20 amino acids. Unmatched junction bases numbered 14, after V lost 0 bases and J lost 3 bases. The CDR3 sequence is CASSLDLARGTSGYKETQYF. DNA for the CDR3: TGTGCCAGCAGCTTAGATCTAGCGAGGGGGACTAGCGGGTATAAAGAGACCCAGTACTTC.

This chain uses TRBV29-1 with TRBJ2-2; D is unclear. V lost 3 bases and J lost 8, with 1 base in between. Germline CDR1 and CDR2: SQVTM and ANQGSEA. The CDR3 sequence is 9 residues long. The CDR3 loop is CSVDGELFF. CDR3 in DNA: TGCAGCGTTGATGGGGAGCTGTTTTTT.

The chain couples TRBV27 to TRBJ2-2; D remains ambiguous. CDR1 MNHEY and CDR2 SMNVEV come from the germline V gene (reference sequence). V lost 2 bases and J 7 bases, leaving 11 bases between the germline ends. The CDR3 has 14 residues. DNA for the CDR3: TGTGCCAGCAGTTTACTCCTCCGGAGCGGGGAGCTGTTTTTT. Amino acids: CASSLLLRSGELFF.